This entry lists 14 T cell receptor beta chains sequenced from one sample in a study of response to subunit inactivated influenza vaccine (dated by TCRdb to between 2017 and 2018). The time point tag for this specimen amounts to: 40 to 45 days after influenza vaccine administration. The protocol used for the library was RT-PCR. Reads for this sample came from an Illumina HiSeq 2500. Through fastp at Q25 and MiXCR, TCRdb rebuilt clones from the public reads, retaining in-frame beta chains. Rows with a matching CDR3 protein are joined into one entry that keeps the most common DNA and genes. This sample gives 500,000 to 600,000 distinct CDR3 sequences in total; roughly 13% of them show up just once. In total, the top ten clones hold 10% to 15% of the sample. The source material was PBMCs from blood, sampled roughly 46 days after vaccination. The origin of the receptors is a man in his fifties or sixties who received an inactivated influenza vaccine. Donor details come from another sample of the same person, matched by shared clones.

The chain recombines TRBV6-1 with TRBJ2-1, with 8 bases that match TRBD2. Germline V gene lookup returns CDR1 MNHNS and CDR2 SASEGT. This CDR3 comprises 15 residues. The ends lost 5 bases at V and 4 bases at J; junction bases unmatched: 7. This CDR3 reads CASSQTSAVYNEQFF. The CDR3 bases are TGTGCCAGCAGTCAGACTAGCGCGGTTTACAATGAGCAGTTCTTC.

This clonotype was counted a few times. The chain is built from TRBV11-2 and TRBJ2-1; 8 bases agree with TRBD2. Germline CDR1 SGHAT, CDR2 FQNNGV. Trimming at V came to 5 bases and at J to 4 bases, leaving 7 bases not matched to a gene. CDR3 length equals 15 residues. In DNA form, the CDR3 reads TGTGCCAGCAGCCCACGGGGGGGCCTATACAATGAGCAGTTCTTC. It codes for CASSPRGGLYNEQFF. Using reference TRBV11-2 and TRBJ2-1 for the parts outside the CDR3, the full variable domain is EAGVAQSPRYKIIEKRQSVAFWCNPISGHATLYWYQQILGQGPKLLIQFQNNGVVDDSQLPKDRFSAERLKGVDSTLKIQPAKLEDSAVYLCASSPRGGLYNEQFFGPGTRLTVL.

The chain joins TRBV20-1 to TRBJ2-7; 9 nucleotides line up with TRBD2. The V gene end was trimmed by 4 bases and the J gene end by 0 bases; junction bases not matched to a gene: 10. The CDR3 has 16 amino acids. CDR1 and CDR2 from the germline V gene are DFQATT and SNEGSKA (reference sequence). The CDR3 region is CSAMSSGRGPSYEQYF. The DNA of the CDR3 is TGCAGTGCTATGAGTAGCGGGAGAGGTCCCTCCTACGAGCAGTACTTC.

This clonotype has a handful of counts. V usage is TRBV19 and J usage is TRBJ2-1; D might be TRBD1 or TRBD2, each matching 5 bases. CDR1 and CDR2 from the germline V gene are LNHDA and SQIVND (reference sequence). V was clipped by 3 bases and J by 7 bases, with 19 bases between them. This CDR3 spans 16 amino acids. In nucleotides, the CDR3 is TGTGCCAGTAGTATCTCCGGGACCCTGACCACGAATGAGCAGTTCTTC. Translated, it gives CASSISGTLTTNEQFF.

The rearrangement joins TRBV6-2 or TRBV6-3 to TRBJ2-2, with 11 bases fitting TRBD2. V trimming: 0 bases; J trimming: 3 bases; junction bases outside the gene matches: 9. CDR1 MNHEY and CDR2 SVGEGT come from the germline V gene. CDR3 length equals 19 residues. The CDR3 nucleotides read TGTGCCAGCAGTTACTCGGTTACTAGCGGGAGTCGATACACCGGGGAGCTGTTTTTT. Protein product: CASSYSVTSGSRYTGELFF.

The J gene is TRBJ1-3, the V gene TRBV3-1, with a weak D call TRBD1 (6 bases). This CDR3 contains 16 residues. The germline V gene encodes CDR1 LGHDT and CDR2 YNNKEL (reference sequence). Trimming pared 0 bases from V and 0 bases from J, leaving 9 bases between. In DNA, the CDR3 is TGTGCCAGCAGCCAAGAAGGGGACATCTCTGGAAACACCATATATTTT. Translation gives CASSQEGDISGNTIYF.

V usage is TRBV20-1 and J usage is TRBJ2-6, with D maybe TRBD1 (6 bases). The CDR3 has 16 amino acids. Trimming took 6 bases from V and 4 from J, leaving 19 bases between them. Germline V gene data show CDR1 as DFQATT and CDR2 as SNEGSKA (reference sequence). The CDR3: CSAPVRGQSGANVLTF. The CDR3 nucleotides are TGCAGTGCACCAGTACGGGGACAATCCGGGGCCAACGTCCTGACTTTC.

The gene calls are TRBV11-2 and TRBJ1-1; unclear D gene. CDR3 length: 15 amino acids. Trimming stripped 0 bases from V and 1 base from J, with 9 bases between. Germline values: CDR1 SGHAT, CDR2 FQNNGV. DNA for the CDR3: TGTGCCAGCAGCTTAGAAGCGGGGAGGAACACTGAAGCTTTCTTT. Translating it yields CASSLEAGRNTEAFF.

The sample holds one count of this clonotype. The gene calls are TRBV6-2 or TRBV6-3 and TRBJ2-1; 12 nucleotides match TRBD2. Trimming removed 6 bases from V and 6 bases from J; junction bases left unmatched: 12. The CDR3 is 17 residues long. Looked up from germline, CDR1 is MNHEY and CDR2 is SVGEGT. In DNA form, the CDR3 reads TGTGCCAGCAGCCCCATGGTCAGGACTAGCGGGACCAATGAGCAGTTCTTC. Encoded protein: CASSPMVRTSGTNEQFF.

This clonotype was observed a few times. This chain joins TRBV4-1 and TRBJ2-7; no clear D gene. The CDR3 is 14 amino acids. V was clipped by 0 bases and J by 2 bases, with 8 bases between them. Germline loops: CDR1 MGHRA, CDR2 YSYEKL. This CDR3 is CASSQDFRTYEQYF. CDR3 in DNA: TGCGCCAGCAGCCAAGATTTCCGGACCTACGAGCAGTACTTC.

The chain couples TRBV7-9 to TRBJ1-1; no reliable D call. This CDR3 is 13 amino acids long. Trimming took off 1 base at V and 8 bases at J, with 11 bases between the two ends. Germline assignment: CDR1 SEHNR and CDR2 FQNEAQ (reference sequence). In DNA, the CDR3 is TGTGCCAGCAGCTTAGTTCCGCCCGGGGAAGCTTTCTTT. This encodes CASSLVPPGEAFF.

CDR3 loop: CATSDGTVQETQYF. Written as DNA, the CDR3 is TGTGCCACCAGTGATGGGACAGTTCAAGAGACCCAGTACTTC. The rearrangement joins TRBV24-1 to TRBJ2-5, with 7 bases matching TRBD1. This CDR3 spans 14 amino acids. CDR1 KGHDR and CDR2 SFDVKD come from the germline V gene. The V gene end was trimmed by 3 bases and the J gene end by 2 bases; junction bases not matched to a gene: 2.

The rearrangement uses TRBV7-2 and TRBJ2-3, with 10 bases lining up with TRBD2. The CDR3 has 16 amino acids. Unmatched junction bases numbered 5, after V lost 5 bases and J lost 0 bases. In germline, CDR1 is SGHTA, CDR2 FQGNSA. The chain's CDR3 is CASSVNSGGSTDTQYF. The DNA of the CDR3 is TGTGCCAGCAGCGTAAATAGCGGGGGGAGCACAGATACGCAGTATTTT.

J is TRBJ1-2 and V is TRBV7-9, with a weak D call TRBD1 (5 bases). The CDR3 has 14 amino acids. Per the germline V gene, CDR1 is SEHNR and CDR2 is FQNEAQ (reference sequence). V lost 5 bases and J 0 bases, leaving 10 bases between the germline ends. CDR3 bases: TGTGCCAGCAGCCCGAGGGGTACTAACTATGGCTACACCTTC. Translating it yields CASSPRGTNYGYTF.